This TCR beta chain was recovered during a study of T cell changes during pregnancy in multiple sclerosis. Only in-frame clones appear in the TCRdb table, and some are missing; sequencing was by immunoSEQ multiplex PCR. The table has about 64,000 clones, roughly 91% seen once. The J segment lost 8 bases and the V segment lost 2 bases, leaving 7 bases of the junction unmatched. Per germline, CDR1 SGHTA and CDR2 FQGTGA. The CDR3 spans 14 residues. The specimen comprised peripheral blood, sampled in the second trimester of pregnancy. The TCR originated in a female donor with multiple sclerosis, enrolled in a pregnancy study. V is TRBV7-3 and J is TRBJ1-2; 8 bases map to TRBD1. In DNA, the CDR3 is TGTGCCAGCAGCTTAGGACAGGGAGTAGGAGGCTACACCTTC. It encodes CASSLGQGVGGYTF.